The text below deals with one T cell receptor beta chain. The entry originates in a study of blood T cell repertoires in COVID-19. In the study's own analysis: Amplification from reference gene primers served as the basis for estimated nucleated cell counts. Assay used: immunoSEQ multiplex PCR; TCRdb lists only in-frame clones, some missing. V and J calls and clone size are copied from that table; D and trimming were computed from the DNA. This sample yields under 250,000 clones, of which around 75% are seen a single time; less than 7% belongs to the top ten. Enrolled during active infection, Seattle patients were then followed longitudinally. Input material: peripheral blood. This clonotype was obtained from a woman in her forties with COVID-19, enrolled during active disease.

The CDR3 loop reads CASSSRQGTEAFF. The CDR3 DNA is TGTGCCAGCAGCTCTCGACAGGGGACTGAAGCTTTCTTT. The V gene is TRBV3-1 (or the pseudogene TRBV3-2), the J gene TRBJ1-1; the match to TRBD1 covers 8 bases. This CDR3 contains 13 residues. Looked up from germline, CDR1 is LGHDT and CDR2 is YNNKEL (reference sequence). V shed 5 bases and J 5 bases; nucleotides not matched to a gene: 4.